This T cell receptor beta chain was obtained from a study of T cells after yellow fever vaccination. On the study more broadly: The authors prepared low-cell-number fractions using SMART-Seq v4 Ultra Low Input. Study-wide points: Faster peaking, at day 5 versus 15, marked a secondary response that was weaker. Sorted memory subsets showed almost no vaccine-responding clonotypes on day 0. FACS-sorted repertoires could harbor abundant contaminating bulk-population clonotypes.

Each CDR3 protein gets one entry after TCRdb re-called the 5' RACE reads with MiXCR. The repertoire has 25,000 to 35,000 distinct CDR3 sequences, roughly 6% of them found once; the top ten carry 20% to 25%. This clonotype was detected ten times or more. The germline gives CDR1 SGHRS, CDR2 YFSETQ. The junction had 6 bases not matched to a gene; V was cut back by 5 bases and J by 0 bases. This CDR3 region has 18 residues. The specimen was PBMCs, either bulk or a sorted T-cell subset (CD4+, CD8+, memory, or dextramer-sorted; not recorded which), collected on the day of the yellow fever booster vaccination. The rearrangement joins TRBV5-1 to TRBJ2-1, with 15 bases aligning to TRBD2. The source of this sequence is a man between 25 and 39 years old who received the YFV17D yellow fever vaccine. CDR3 DNA: TGCGCCAGCAGGGTCCCGGGACTAGCGGGAGGCTCCTACAATGAGCAGTTCTTC. Its translation: CASRVPGLAGGSYNEQFF.